The clone carrying this T cell receptor (beta chain) was seen a handful of times. The target antigen is unknown. The data derive from a study of T cells after yellow fever vaccination. Study in general: Preparation of fractions with low cell numbers was performed using SMART-Seq v4 Ultra Low Input. The study's findings and limits: FACS-sorted repertoires could harbor abundant contaminating bulk-population clonotypes. Compared with primary, the secondary response was weaker and peaked at day 5, not 15. Subsequent to the booster, the majority of primary-vaccination clones reappeared (96% CD4, approximately 90% CD8).

The length of the CDR3 is 13 residues. Trimming pared 6 bases from V and 9 bases from J, leaving 15 bases between. The germline V gene has CDR1 MNHNY and CDR2 SVGAGI (reference sequence). TCRdb recomputed calls from the 5' RACE reads with MiXCR, one row per CDR3 protein. The table lists hundreds of thousands of distinct CDR3 sequences, 11% of them singletons. This specimen was PBMCs, taken on the day of the first yellow fever vaccination. The TCR comes from a man aged 18-30 years who received the YFV17D yellow fever vaccine. The V gene is TRBV6-6, the J gene TRBJ2-1; TRBD2 is a possible D gene (5 bases). The CDR3 sequence: CASSSTRGGEQFF. The CDR3, as DNA: TGTGCCAGCAGCAGTACTAGAGGTGGTGAGCAGTTCTTC.